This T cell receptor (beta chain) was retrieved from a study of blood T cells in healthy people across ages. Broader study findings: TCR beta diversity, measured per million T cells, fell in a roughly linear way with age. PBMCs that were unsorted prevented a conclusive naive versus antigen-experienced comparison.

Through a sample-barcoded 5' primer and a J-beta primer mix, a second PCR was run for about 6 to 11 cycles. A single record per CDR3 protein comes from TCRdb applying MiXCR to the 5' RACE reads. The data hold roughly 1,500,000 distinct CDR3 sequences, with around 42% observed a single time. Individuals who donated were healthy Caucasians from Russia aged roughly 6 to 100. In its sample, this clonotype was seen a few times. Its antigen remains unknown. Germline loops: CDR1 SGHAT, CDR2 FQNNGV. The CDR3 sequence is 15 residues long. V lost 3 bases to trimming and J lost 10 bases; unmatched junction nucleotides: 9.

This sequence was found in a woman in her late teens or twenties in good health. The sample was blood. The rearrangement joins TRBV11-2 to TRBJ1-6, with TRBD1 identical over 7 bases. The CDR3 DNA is TGTGCCAGCAGCTTTGACAGGGAAGTCAACTCACCCCTCCACTTT. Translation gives CASSFDREVNSPLHF.